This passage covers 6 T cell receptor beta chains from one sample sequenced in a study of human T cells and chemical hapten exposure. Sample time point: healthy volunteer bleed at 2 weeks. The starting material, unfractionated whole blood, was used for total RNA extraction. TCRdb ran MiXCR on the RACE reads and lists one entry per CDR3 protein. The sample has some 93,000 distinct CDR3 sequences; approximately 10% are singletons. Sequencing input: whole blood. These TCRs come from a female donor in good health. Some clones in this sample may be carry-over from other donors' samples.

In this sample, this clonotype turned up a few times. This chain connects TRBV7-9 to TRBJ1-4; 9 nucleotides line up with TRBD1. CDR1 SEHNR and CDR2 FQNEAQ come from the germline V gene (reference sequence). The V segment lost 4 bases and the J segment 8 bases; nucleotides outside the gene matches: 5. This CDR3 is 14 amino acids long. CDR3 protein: CASSSDRGTEKLFF. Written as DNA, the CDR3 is TGTGCCAGCAGCTCGGACAGGGGAACGGAAAAACTGTTTTTT.

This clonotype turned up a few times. CDR3 coding DNA: TGTGCCAGCAGCCAAGGAGGGGACTGGAACACCGGGGAGCTGTTTTTT. Translation: CASSQGGDWNTGELFF. The gene calls are TRBV3-1 and TRBJ2-2, with D perhaps matching TRBD2 (6 bases). Germline values: CDR1 LGHDT, CDR2 YNNKEL (reference sequence). V gave up 1 base and J gave up 1 base, with 10 bases separating them. This CDR3 contains 16 residues.

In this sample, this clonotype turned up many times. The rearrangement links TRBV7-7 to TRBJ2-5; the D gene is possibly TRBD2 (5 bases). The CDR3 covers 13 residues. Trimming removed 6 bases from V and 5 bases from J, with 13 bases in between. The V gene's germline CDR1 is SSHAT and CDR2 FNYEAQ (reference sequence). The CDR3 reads CASRPTAGETQYF. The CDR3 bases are TGTGCCAGCAGACCTACGGCGGGTGAGACCCAGTACTTC. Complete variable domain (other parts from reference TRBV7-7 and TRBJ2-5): GAGVSQSPRYKVTKRGQDVTLRCDPISSHATLYWYQQALGQGPEFLTYFNYEAQPDKSGLPSDRFSAERPEGSISTLTIQRTEQRDSAMYRCASRPTAGETQYFGPGTRLLVL.

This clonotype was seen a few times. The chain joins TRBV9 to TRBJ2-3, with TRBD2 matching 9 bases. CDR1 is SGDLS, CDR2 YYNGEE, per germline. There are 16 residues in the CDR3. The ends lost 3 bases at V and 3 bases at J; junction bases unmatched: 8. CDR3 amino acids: CASSGRGLAGTDTQYF. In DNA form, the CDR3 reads TGTGCCAGCAGCGGACGGGGGCTAGCGGGAACAGATACGCAGTATTTT.

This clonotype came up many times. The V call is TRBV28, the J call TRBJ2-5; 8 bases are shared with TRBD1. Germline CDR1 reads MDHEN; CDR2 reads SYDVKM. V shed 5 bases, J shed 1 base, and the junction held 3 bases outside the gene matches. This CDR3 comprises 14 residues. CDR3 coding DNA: TGTGCCAGCAGTCCCACAGGGGGCCAAGAGACCCAGTACTTC. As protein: CASSPTGGQETQYF.

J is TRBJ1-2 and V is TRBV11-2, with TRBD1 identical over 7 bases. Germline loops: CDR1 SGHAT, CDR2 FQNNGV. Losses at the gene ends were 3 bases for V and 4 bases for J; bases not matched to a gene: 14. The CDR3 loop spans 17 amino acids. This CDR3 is CASSFRQGSRPVYGYTF. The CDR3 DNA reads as TGTGCCAGCAGCTTTAGACAGGGCTCGCGTCCTGTCTATGGCTACACCTTC.